The clone carrying this TCR beta chain was detected many times. The antigen is undetermined. This entry comes from a study of breast tumors, draining lymph nodes, adjacent tissues. Findings and caveats of the study: The lymph node origin of tumor T cells was framed as consistent with a hypothesis, not demonstrated.

This CDR3 spans 14 amino acids. Germline-derived CDR1 and CDR2 are SGHTS and YDEGEE. Between the trimmed V and J ends, which lost 5 bases and 2 bases, there was a span of 13 bases. Samples came from axillary lymph nodes draining the breast cancer. TCRdb used MiXCR to reprocess the multiplex PCR reads, holding one entry per CDR3 protein. The data show about 300,000 distinct CDR3 sequences, 30% seen once. This chain links TRBV5-8 with TRBJ1-2; D perhaps matches TRBD1 (5 bases). Material: axillary lymph node tissue. The TCR was taken from a female donor with breast cancer. Some clones in this sample may be carry-over from other donors' samples. CDR3: CASRVRDRNYGYTF. The CDR3 DNA is TGTGCCAGCAGAGTCCGGGACCGCAACTATGGCTACACCTTC.